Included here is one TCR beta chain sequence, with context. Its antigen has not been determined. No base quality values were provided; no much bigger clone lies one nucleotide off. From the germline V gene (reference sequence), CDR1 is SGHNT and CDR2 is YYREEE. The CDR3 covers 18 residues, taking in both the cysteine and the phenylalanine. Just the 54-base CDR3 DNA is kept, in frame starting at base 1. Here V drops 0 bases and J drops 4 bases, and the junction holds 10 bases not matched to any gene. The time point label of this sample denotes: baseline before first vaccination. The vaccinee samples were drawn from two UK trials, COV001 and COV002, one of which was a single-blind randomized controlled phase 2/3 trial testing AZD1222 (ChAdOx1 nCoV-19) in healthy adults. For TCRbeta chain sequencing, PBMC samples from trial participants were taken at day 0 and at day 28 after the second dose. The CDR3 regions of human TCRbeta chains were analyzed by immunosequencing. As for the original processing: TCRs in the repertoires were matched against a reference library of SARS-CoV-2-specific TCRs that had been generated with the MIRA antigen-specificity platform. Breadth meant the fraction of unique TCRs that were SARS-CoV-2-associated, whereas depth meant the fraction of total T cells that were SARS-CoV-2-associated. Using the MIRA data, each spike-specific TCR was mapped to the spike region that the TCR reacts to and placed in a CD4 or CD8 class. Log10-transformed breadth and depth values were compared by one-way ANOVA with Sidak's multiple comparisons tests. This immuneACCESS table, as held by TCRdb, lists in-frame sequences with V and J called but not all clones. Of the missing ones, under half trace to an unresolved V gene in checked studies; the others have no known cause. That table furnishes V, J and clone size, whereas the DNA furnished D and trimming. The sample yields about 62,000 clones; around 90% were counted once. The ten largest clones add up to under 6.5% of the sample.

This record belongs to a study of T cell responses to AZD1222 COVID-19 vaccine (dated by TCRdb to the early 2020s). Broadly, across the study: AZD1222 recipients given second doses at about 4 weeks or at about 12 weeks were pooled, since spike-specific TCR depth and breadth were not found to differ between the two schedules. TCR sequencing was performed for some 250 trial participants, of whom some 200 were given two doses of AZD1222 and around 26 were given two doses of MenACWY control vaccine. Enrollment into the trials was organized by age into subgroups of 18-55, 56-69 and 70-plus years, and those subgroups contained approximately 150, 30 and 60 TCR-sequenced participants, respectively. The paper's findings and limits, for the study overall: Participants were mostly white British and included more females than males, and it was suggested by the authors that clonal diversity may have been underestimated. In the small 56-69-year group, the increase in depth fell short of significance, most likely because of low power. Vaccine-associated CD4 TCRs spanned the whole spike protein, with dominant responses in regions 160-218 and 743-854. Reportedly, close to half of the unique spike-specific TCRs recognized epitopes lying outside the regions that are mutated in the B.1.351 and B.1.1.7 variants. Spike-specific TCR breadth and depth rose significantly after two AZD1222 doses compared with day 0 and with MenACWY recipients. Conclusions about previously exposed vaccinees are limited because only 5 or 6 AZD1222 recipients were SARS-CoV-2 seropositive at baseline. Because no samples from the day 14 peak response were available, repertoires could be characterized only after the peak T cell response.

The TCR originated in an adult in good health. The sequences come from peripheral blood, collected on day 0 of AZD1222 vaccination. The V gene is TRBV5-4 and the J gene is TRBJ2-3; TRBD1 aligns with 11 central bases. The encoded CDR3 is CASSLEPDRGRRADTQYF. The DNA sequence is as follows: TGTGCCAGCAGCTTGGAGCCGGACAGGGGGCGACGCGCAGATACGCAGTATTTT. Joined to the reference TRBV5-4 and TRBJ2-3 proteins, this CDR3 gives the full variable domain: ETGVTQSPTHLIKTRGQQVTLRCSSQSGHNTVSWYQQALGQGPQFIFQYYREEENGRGNFPPRFSGLQFPNYSSELNVNALELDDSALYLCASSLEPDRGRRADTQYFGPGTRLTVL.